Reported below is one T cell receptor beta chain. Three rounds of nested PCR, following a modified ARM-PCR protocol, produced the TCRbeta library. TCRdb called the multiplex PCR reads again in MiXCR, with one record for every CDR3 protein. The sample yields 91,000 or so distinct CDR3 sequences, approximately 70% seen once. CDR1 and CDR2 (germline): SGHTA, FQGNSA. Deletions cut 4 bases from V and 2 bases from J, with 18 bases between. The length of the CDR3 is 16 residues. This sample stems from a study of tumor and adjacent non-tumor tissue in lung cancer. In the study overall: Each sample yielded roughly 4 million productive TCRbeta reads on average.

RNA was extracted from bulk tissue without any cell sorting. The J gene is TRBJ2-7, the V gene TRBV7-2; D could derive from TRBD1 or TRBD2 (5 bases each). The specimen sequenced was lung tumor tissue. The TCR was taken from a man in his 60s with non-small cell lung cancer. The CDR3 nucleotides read TGTGCCAGCAGCTCAGAGGGGTTTGCGGCAACCTACGAGCAGTACTTC. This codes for CASSSEGFAATYEQYF.